The 32 T cell receptor beta chains in this list originate from one sample, sequenced in a study of T cell repertoires in cytomegalovirus infection. TCRdb re-derived calls from the reads in MiXCR, one entry per CDR3 protein. The sample holds some 700,000 distinct CDR3 sequences; roughly 35% are singletons and the top ten take around 2.8%. The sample consisted of PBMCs. The receptors were sampled from a human donor in good health (CMV status not recorded). Some clones in this sample may be carry-over from other donors' samples.

The chain is built from TRBV7-8 and TRBJ1-5; D might be TRBD1 (5 bases). V was shortened by 3 bases and J by 8 bases, with 11 bases between the two germline ends. The length of the CDR3 is 13 residues. Looked up from germline, CDR1 is SGHVS and CDR2 is FQNEAQ. The CDR3 region has the DNA TGTGCCAGCAGCTTGGGACGCGGGGAGCCCCAGCATTTT. This sequence encodes CASSLGRGEPQHF.

The J gene is TRBJ2-7, the V gene TRBV6-5; D may be TRBD1 (6 bases). V dropped 5 bases and J dropped 0 bases, with 17 bases sitting between them. Germline lookup yields CDR1 MNHEY and CDR2 SVGAGI. This CDR3 spans 16 amino acids. The CDR3 region is CASSPTTLTGSYEQYF. The CDR3 nucleotides read TGTGCCAGCAGTCCTACTACATTGACAGGCTCCTACGAGCAGTACTTC.

The chain links TRBV6-2 or TRBV6-3 to TRBJ2-3; D is uncertain. CDR3 length equals 12 residues. Germline V gene data show CDR1 as MNHEY and CDR2 as SVGEGT. The CDR3 DNA reads TGTGCAGCTCGTGGGGGCACAGATACGCAGTATTTT. It translates to CAARGGTDTQYF.

Turning to this clonotype: Just one base apart from a much larger clone, this may be a read error. J is TRBJ2-1 and V is TRBV7-9; D not resolved. The germline CDR1 and CDR2 sequences are SEHNR and FQNEAQ (reference sequence). The CDR3 runs to 15 residues. The CDR3 region is CASSTRTESYKEQFF. Here the CDR3 DNA reads TGTGCCAGCAGCACCCGGACGGAATCCTACAAGGAGCAGTTCTTC.

The chain joins TRBV10-3 to TRBJ1-2; D is unresolved. The CDR3 is made up of 15 amino acids. V was trimmed by 1 base and J by 0 bases, leaving 9 bases between them. The V gene's germline CDR1 is ENHRY and CDR2 SYGVKD. The CDR3 sequence is CAISELKAANYGYTF. DNA of the CDR3: TGTGCCATCAGTGAGTTGAAAGCGGCTAACTATGGCTACACCTTC.

This sequence joins TRBV7-6 and TRBJ2-7, with 8 bases matching TRBD2. Germline loops: CDR1 SGHVS, CDR2 FNYEAQ. CDR3 length equals 16 residues. With 4 bases clipped from V and 1 base from J, the junction kept 9 bases outside the gene matches. The CDR3 loop is CASSSGGRGLSYEQYF. CDR3 DNA: TGTGCCAGCAGCTCGGGGGGGAGGGGGTTGTCCTACGAGCAGTACTTC. The full variable domain, in which reference TRBV7-6 and TRBJ2-7 provide the parts outside the CDR3, is GAGVSQSPRYKVTKRGQDVALRCDPISGHVSLYWYRQALGQGPEFLTYFNYEAQQDKSGLPNDRFSAERPEGSISTLTIQRTEQRDSAMYRCASSSGGRGLSYEQYFGPGTRLTVT.

In regard to this clonotype: A clone one base away is much larger, so this may be a read error. The rearrangement links TRBV7-2 to TRBJ1-1; 7 bases agree with TRBD1. This CDR3 has 15 amino acids. The germline gives CDR1 SGHTA, CDR2 FQGNSA. CDR3 nucleotide sequence: TGTGACAGCAGCTCCCGCCCACAGGGGCTCACTGAAGCTTTCTTT. Its protein product is CDSSSRPQGLTEAFF.

In this sample, this clonotype turned up a few times. The CDR3 spells CSGVRDSKTPQYF. For the CDR3, the DNA is TGCAGCGGCGTCCGGGACAGCAAAACTCCCCAGTACTTC. This chain connects TRBV29-1 to TRBJ2-5, with 7 bases that match TRBD1. CDR3 length: 13 amino acids. V lost 7 bases and J lost 9; bases outside the gene matches: 14. Germline loops: CDR1 SQVTM, CDR2 ANQGSEA.

Many counts were recorded for this clonotype. The chain is built from TRBV28 and TRBJ2-1; 7 nucleotides agree with TRBD1. With V trimmed by 3 bases and J by 13 bases, 12 bases remained unmatched. The CDR3 consists of 14 residues. Germline-derived CDR1 and CDR2 are MDHEN and SYDVKM. CDR3 region: CASSLAVVGTVQFF. CDR3 sequence (DNA): TGTGCCAGCAGTTTGGCAGTTGTAGGGACAGTACAGTTCTTC.

This chain uses TRBV11-2 with TRBJ2-5; D gene uncertain. Germline-derived CDR1 and CDR2 are SGHAT and FQNNGV. Deletions cut 3 bases from V and 5 bases from J, with 10 bases between. There are 13 residues in the CDR3. DNA of the CDR3: TGTGCCAGCAGCTTTACAGTTGCGGAGACCCAGTACTTC. This gives the protein CASSFTVAETQYF.

The chain is built from TRBV12-3 or TRBV12-4 and TRBJ2-1; no reliable D call. V was cut by 3 bases and J by 2 bases, with 11 bases left in between. There are 15 residues in the CDR3. The CDR3 DNA reads as TGTGCCAGCAGTTTCGCCAGCTCCCCCTACAATGAGCAGTTCTTC. Its protein is CASSFASSPYNEQFF.

V gene TRBV6-5 combines with J gene TRBJ1-2, with 7 bases that match TRBD1. CDR3 length equals 15 residues. Germline values: CDR1 MNHEY, CDR2 SVGAGI. With 6 bases clipped from V and 3 bases from J, the junction kept 10 bases outside the gene matches. The DNA of the CDR3 is TGTGCCAGCAGGAATCGGGGAGGGGGCGACTATGGCTACACCTTC. It is translated as CASRNRGGGDYGYTF.

This chain joins TRBV7-8 and TRBJ2-7; 10 bases align to TRBD1. The V segment lost 5 bases and the J segment 6 bases; nucleotides outside the gene matches: 10. This CDR3 spans 15 amino acids. The germline V gene has CDR1 SGHVS and CDR2 FQNEAQ. CDR3 sequence reads: CASSLPDRGNLEQYF. The CDR3 coding sequence is TGTGCCAGCAGCCTCCCGGACAGGGGGAATCTCGAGCAGTACTTC.

This clonotype was seen a handful of times. The chain links TRBV24-1 to TRBJ2-3; TRBD1 might be the D (6 bases). The CDR3 spans 14 residues. The V gene lost 6 bases and the J gene lost 2 bases, with 11 bases spanning the gap. The V gene's germline CDR1 is KGHDR and CDR2 SFDVKD. CDR3 nucleotides: TGTGCCACCAGTATGGGACATCTCACAGATACGCAGTATTTT. It translates to CATSMGHLTDTQYF.

Details on this clonotype: Its ends do not fully match the called genes, so a read error is possible. This chain connects TRBV12-5 to TRBJ1-5; D perhaps matches TRBD1 (5 bases). The length of the CDR3 is 13 residues. CDR1 is LGHNT and CDR2 is FRNRAP in the germline V gene. The CDR3 loop reads CAVGFGGDQPQRF. DNA for the CDR3: TGTGCTGTTGGTTTTGGGGGTGATCAGCCCCAGCGTTTT.

This clonotype was found a few times. The V and J genes are TRBV15 and TRBJ2-3; 10 positions agree with TRBD2. The CDR3 is 20 amino acids. The germline V gene encodes CDR1 LNHNV and CDR2 YYDKDF (reference sequence). With V trimmed by 3 bases and J by 4 bases, 19 bases remained unmatched. CDR3 DNA sequence: TGTGCCACCAGCAGGTTTGCCGGGACTAGCGACCTACGAAAATCAGATACGCAGTATTTT. Residues: CATSRFAGTSDLRKSDTQYF.

The chain uses TRBV7-6 and TRBJ2-7, with 7 bases lining up with TRBD1. Germline V CDR1 and CDR2: SGHVS, FNYEAQ. This CDR3 is 16 amino acids long. Losses at the gene ends were 5 bases for V and 2 bases for J; bases not matched to a gene: 12. The CDR3 is CASSLRLGQTPYEQYF. The CDR3 bases are TGTGCCAGCAGCCTCAGGCTGGGACAGACCCCCTACGAGCAGTACTTC.

The chain links TRBV20-1 to TRBJ1-2; 8 nucleotides agree with TRBD1. CDR1 and CDR2 (germline): DFQATT, SNEGSKA (reference sequence). V was clipped by 3 bases and J by 0 bases; unmatched bases: 12. The CDR3 is 17 residues long. For the CDR3, the DNA is TGCAGTGCTAGGTCCGACGGGACAGGAAAAACTAACTATGGCTACACCTTC. It yields the protein CSARSDGTGKTNYGYTF.

V is TRBV28 and J is TRBJ2-3, with 8 bases that match TRBD2. The CDR3 has 14 amino acids. V shed 4 bases, J shed 5 bases, and the junction held 5 bases outside the gene matches. Germline V gene lookup returns CDR1 MDHEN and CDR2 SYDVKM. Here the CDR3 reads CASSSTSGLDTQYF. CDR3 DNA sequence: TGTGCCAGCAGTTCAACTAGCGGTCTAGATACGCAGTATTTT. The full variable domain, with the rest looked up from reference TRBV28 and TRBJ2-3, is DVKVTQSSRYLVKRTGEKVFLECVQDMDHENMFWYRQDPGLGLRLIYFSYDVKMKEKGDIPEGYSVSREKKERFSLILESASTNQTSMYLCASSSTSGLDTQYFGPGTRLTVL.

The V gene is TRBV27, the J gene TRBJ2-7, with D perhaps TRBD1 (6 bases). Germline V gives CDR1 MNHEY, CDR2 SMNVEV (reference sequence). The germline V and J ends were trimmed by 6 bases and 6 bases, with 15 bases remaining between them. The CDR3 loop spans 13 amino acids. The CDR3 sequence is CASSRAQGREQYF. The CDR3 nucleotides are TGTGCCAGCAGCCGGGCACAGGGCCGCGAGCAGTACTTC.

In this sample, this clonotype turned up a few times. The V call is TRBV6-2 or TRBV6-3, the J call TRBJ2-7, with 11 bases matching TRBD2. Trimming cost V 2 bases and J 4 bases; bases outside gene matches: 4. There are 15 residues in the CDR3. Germline V gene data show CDR1 as MNHEY and CDR2 as SVGEGT. The CDR3 spells CASSYRSGGAYEQYF. DNA of the CDR3: TGTGCCAGCAGTTACCGTAGCGGGGGGGCTTACGAGCAGTACTTC.

This clonotype was picked up many times. The V gene is TRBV12-3 or TRBV12-4, the J gene TRBJ2-3, with 7 bases matching TRBD1. The CDR3 spans 16 residues. Trimming removed 6 bases from V and 1 base from J; junction bases left unmatched: 10. CDR3 amino acids: CASSVLRTGRTDTQYF. DNA for the CDR3: TGTGCCAGCAGCGTCCTCCGGACAGGTCGCACAGATACGCAGTATTTT.

In regard to this clonotype: With a much larger clone just one base away, this may be a read error. The V gene is TRBV7-9, the J gene TRBJ2-1; 12 positions match TRBD1. The CDR3 is 17 residues long. Germline lookup yields CDR1 SEHNR and CDR2 FQNEAQ (reference sequence). In DNA, the CDR3 is TGTGACAGCAGCTTATGGGACAGGGGGCAAAGTAGGGATGAGCAGTTCTTC. Translated, it gives CDSSLWDRGQSRDEQFF.

This clonotype was seen at least ten times. This sequence joins TRBV12-3 or TRBV12-4 and TRBJ1-2; D not certain. The ends were cut back, 1 base at V and 5 bases at J, with 11 bases in the middle. The CDR3 is 14 amino acids. The CDR3 DNA is TGTGCCAGCAGTTTAGGGGCCAGCCGTTATGGCTACACCTTC. It specifies CASSLGASRYGYTF.

The genes are TRBV20-1 and TRBJ2-3; weak D call: TRBD2 (6 bases). CDR3 length: 12 amino acids. Germline V lookup: CDR1 DFQATT, CDR2 SNEGSKA (reference sequence). Trimming pared 1 base from V and 6 bases from J, leaving 8 bases between. The CDR3: CSARAGGDTQYF. In DNA, the CDR3 is TGCAGTGCTAGAGCTGGGGGGGATACGCAGTATTTT.

This clonotype was picked up a small number of times. The chain has TRBV29-1 and TRBJ2-5, with 11 bases matching TRBD2. This CDR3 is built from 14 residues. The V gene's germline CDR1 is SQVTM and CDR2 ANQGSEA. Trimming cost V 7 bases and J 1 base; bases outside gene matches: 5. CDR3 loop: CSAELAGAQETQYF. The CDR3 nucleotides are TGCAGCGCGGAACTAGCGGGAGCCCAAGAGACCCAGTACTTC. Full variable domain (outside the CDR3, taken from reference TRBV29-1 and TRBJ2-5): SAVISQKPSRDICQRGTSLTIQCQVDSQVTMMFWYRQQPGQSLTLIATANQGSEATYESGFVIDKFPISRPNLTFSTLTVSNMSPEDSSIYLCSAELAGAQETQYFGPGTRLLVL.

This clonotype has at least ten counts. The J gene is TRBJ2-1, the V gene TRBV19, with 9 bases identical to TRBD2. Trimming cost V 8 bases and J 5 bases; bases outside gene matches: 13. The CDR3 is 16 amino acids. The germline CDR1 and CDR2 sequences are LNHDA and SQIVND (reference sequence). CDR3 amino acids: CASDLRAGGPHNEQFF. The CDR3 nucleotides are TGTGCCAGTGACCTCCGGGCGGGAGGGCCCCACAATGAGCAGTTCTTC.

A note on this clonotype: Possible read error: a much larger clone is one base away. CDR3 nucleotides: TGTGCCAGCAGCTCAGGACACAGAGATTACGAGCAGTACTTC. Amino acids: CASSSGHRDYEQYF. The chain is built from TRBV7-2 and TRBJ2-7; possible D gene TRBD1, 5 bases. The germline gives CDR1 SGHTA, CDR2 FQGNSA. V lost 4 bases to trimming and J lost 4 bases, with 14 bases between them. The CDR3 totals 14 residues.

The chain recombines TRBV27 with TRBJ1-1; a weak D match, TRBD1 (5 bases). Trimming cost V 0 bases and J 1 base, with 15 bases left between them. Germline V gene data show CDR1 as MNHEY and CDR2 as SMNVEV (reference sequence). This CDR3 is built from 17 residues. The CDR3 DNA reads as TGTGCCAGCAGTTTATCTCCATTGGGGGTGGCGAACACTGAAGCTTTCTTT. Its protein product is CASSLSPLGVANTEAFF.

This clonotype has a count of ten or more. The chain couples TRBV7-2 to TRBJ2-5, with D possibly being TRBD2 (6 bases). Trimming left V 1 base short and J 7 bases short, with 16 bases between. The CDR3 contains 15 residues. From germline, CDR1 is SGHTA and CDR2 FQGNSA. CDR3 in DNA: TGTGCCAGCAGCTTAGAATCCAATCAGGGAGGGACCCAGTACTTC. This codes for CASSLESNQGGTQYF. Looking up the rest from reference TRBV7-2 and TRBJ2-5 gives the full variable domain: GAGVSQSPSNKVTEKGKDVELRCDPISGHTALYWYRQSLGQGLEFLIYFQGNSAPDKSGLPSDRFSAERTGGSVSTLTIQRTQQEDSAVYLCASSLESNQGGTQYFGPGTRLLVL.

A single count supports this clonotype. V and J are TRBV27 and TRBJ1-5; D is possibly TRBD1 (5 bases). CDR3 length equals 14 residues. Trimming took 6 bases from V and 3 from J, leaving 12 bases between them. The germline V gene has CDR1 MNHEY and CDR2 SMNVEV (reference sequence). The CDR3 here is CASRGDRSNQPQHF. CDR3 DNA sequence: TGTGCCAGCAGGGGGGACCGTTCCAATCAGCCCCAGCATTTT.

The chain carries TRBV10-3 and TRBJ1-1, with TRBD1 identical over 9 bases. Per the germline V gene, CDR1 is ENHRY and CDR2 is SYGVKD. V lost 2 bases to trimming and J lost 4 bases; unmatched junction nucleotides: 2. The CDR3 is 14 amino acids. CDR3 in amino acids: CAISETGQGTEAFF. The CDR3, as DNA: TGTGCCATCAGTGAGACGGGACAGGGCACTGAAGCTTTCTTT.